The clone carrying this T cell receptor beta chain showed up just once. V lost 0 bases and J lost 2, with 4 bases in between. This CDR3 has 14 amino acids. The germline CDR1 and CDR2 sequences are LGHNA and YSLEER. This specimen belongs to a study of cytomegalovirus exposure and HLA in healthy donors. Method: immunoSEQ multiplex PCR; TCRdb's copy keeps in-frame clones and lacks some. Among about 140,000 clones listed, about four fifths were seen once. The sequenced sample consisted of PBMCs. The sequence derives from a woman aged 25 to 39 in good health and CMV-seronegative. The rearrangement links TRBV4-3 to TRBJ2-2, with unresolved D. The CDR3 DNA reads as TGCGCCAGCAGCCAAGATTCAAACACCGGGGAGCTGTTTTTT. Translation: CASSQDSNTGELFF.